Sequencing of this TCR beta chain was carried out in a study of T-cell memory formation after mild COVID-19. Study-level background: Clusters were largely donor specific.

Regarding this clonotype: Its target is unknown.

Using constant-segment primers, 5'RACE produced TCR alpha and TCR beta cDNA libraries carrying sample barcodes and UMIs. TCRdb fed the 5' RACE reads into MiXCR, producing one record per CDR3 protein. This sample has hundreds of thousands of distinct CDR3 sequences, with 17% found just once. The CDR3 spans 15 residues. CDR1 is SNHLY and CDR2 is FYNNEI in the germline V gene. Study results and limitations: Among CD4+ contracting clones, most were CM and EM, and CD8+ ones EMRA.

The source of this sequence is an adult woman who had mild COVID-19 (a few samples of this study predate the infection). Cell type and time point are not known. Sequenced sample: PBMCs or a T cell subset sorted from them (not recorded which). The chain uses TRBV2 and TRBJ2-1, with 15 nucleotides matching TRBD2. The CDR3 loop is CVLGLAGGTYNEQFF. CDR3 DNA: TGTGTCCTCGGACTAGCGGGAGGGACATACAATGAGCAGTTCTTC.